A single sample is the source of the 10 T cell receptor beta chains below, sequenced in a study of cytomegalovirus exposure and HLA in healthy donors. Assay: immunoSEQ multiplex PCR; the TCRdb copy retains only in-frame clones and omits some. The sample has about 130,000 clones; about 94% are singletons. The sequenced sample was PBMCs. The receptors here all came from a man younger than 35 in good health and CMV-seropositive.

The chain links TRBV28 to TRBJ1-1; possible D gene TRBD1, 6 bases. CDR3 length equals 17 residues. Germline loops: CDR1 MDHEN, CDR2 SYDVKM. V was cut by 2 bases and J by 1 base, with 17 bases left in between. The CDR3 region has the DNA TGTGCCAGCAGTTTAAGCAGGGGTGGTAGAAAGAACACTGAAGCTTTCTTT. This codes for CASSLSRGGRKNTEAFF.

This clone was seen once. This chain connects TRBV30 to TRBJ1-5; no clear D gene. The V end was cut by 4 bases, the J end by 2 bases, with 9 bases between. CDR1 GTSNPN and CDR2 SVGIG come from the germline V gene (reference sequence). The CDR3 is 13 residues long. The CDR3 is CAWNQVGNQPQHF. For the CDR3, the DNA is TGTGCCTGGAATCAGGTAGGCAATCAGCCCCAGCATTTT.

The V call is TRBV2, the J call TRBJ1-1; TRBD1 is a possible D gene (6 bases). Germline CDR1 is SNHLY and CDR2 is FYNNEI. The V gene lost 7 bases and the J gene lost 4 bases, with 13 bases spanning the gap. This CDR3 contains 13 residues. CDR3 nucleotide sequence: TGTGCCAGCAACAGGGTACTAGGCACTGAAGCTTTCTTT. Translated: CASNRVLGTEAFF.

The rearrangement joins TRBV5-1 to TRBJ2-3; possible D gene TRBD1, 5 bases. The V gene lost 5 bases and the J gene lost 6 bases, with 19 bases spanning the gap. The CDR3 runs 15 residues. Germline V gene sequence: CDR1 SGHRS, CDR2 YFSETQ. CDR3 region: CASRKQDPEVDTQYF. The CDR3 coding sequence is TGCGCCAGCAGAAAACAGGATCCTGAGGTCGATACGCAGTATTTT.

The chain carries TRBV5-1 and TRBJ2-7; TRBD2 agrees at 9 bases. Germline CDR1 SGHRS, CDR2 YFSETQ. V lost 0 bases and J lost 2; bases outside the gene matches: 0. The CDR3 is 14 residues long. CDR3 loop: CASSLASGTYEQYF. The DNA of the CDR3 is TGCGCCAGCAGCTTGGCTAGCGGGACCTACGAGCAGTACTTC.

In this sample, this clone turned up once. V gene TRBV19 combines with J gene TRBJ1-2, with 7 bases identical to TRBD1. Germline lookup yields CDR1 LNHDA and CDR2 SQIVND (reference sequence). The CDR3 spans 16 residues. V was pared by 3 bases and J by 1 base, with 8 bases of the junction left unmatched. CDR3 sequence reads: CASSIGRGRDNYGYTF. CDR3 DNA: TGTGCCAGTAGTATCGGCAGGGGGAGAGATAACTATGGCTACACCTTC.

The chain carries TRBV30 and TRBJ2-2; TRBD1 is a possible D gene (5 bases). Germline assignment: CDR1 GTSNPN and CDR2 SVGIG (reference sequence). This CDR3 comprises 12 residues. V was pared by 3 bases and J by 6 bases, with 8 bases between. The CDR3 DNA reads TGTGCCTGGAGCAGGGAACCCGGGGAGCTGTTTTTT. The encoded protein is CAWSREPGELFF.

This chain uses TRBV5-3 with TRBJ1-5; perhaps TRBD1 as D (6 bases). TRBV5-3 is annotated as an ORF whose role is uncertain. This CDR3 has 15 amino acids. V lost 7 bases, J lost 4 bases, and 18 bases lay in between. CDR3 nucleotides: TGTGCCAGACTTACCGATGACAGGCTTAATCAGCCCCAGCATTTT. As protein: CARLTDDRLNQPQHF.

The V call is TRBV19, the J call TRBJ2-3; 9 nucleotides match TRBD2. The CDR3 totals 17 residues. The germline gives CDR1 LNHDA, CDR2 SQIVND (reference sequence). J was trimmed by 0 bases and V by 5 bases; bases with no gene match: 9. The CDR3 nucleotides are TGTGCCAGTAGTCGGGTAGCGGGAGCAATGAGCACAGATACGCAGTATTTT. It translates to CASSRVAGAMSTDTQYF.

The genes are TRBV9 and TRBJ2-3; 7 bases match TRBD2. This CDR3 comprises 14 residues. Per germline, CDR1 SGDLS and CDR2 YYNGEE. J lost 4 bases, V lost 4 bases, and 6 bases had no gene match. The CDR3 loop reads CASSQAGWADTQYF. For the CDR3, the DNA is TGTGCCAGCAGCCAAGCGGGATGGGCAGATACGCAGTATTTT. Using reference TRBV9 and TRBJ2-3 for the parts outside the CDR3, the full variable domain is DSGVTQTPKHLITATGQRVTLRCSPRSGDLSVYWYQQSLDQGLQFLIQYYNGEERAKGNILERFSAQQFPDLHSELNLSSLELGDSALYFCASSQAGWADTQYFGPGTRLTVL.